This T cell receptor beta chain was obtained from a study of T-cell memory formation after mild COVID-19. Study-level results: Pre-infection memory contained some responding clones, which suggested that cross-reactive memory had joined. CD4/CD8 balance characterized clones contracting day 15 to 85, and CD4+ skew characterized later expanders. Among contracting clones, CD4+ were mainly CM/EM and CD8+ enriched in EMRA.

Employing constant-segment primers, 5'RACE generated TCR alpha and TCR beta cDNA libraries bearing sample barcodes and UMIs. A single record per CDR3 protein comes from TCRdb applying MiXCR to the 5' RACE reads. This table has 100,000 to 150,000 distinct CDR3 sequences, roughly 6% appearing once. Germline lookup yields CDR1 SGDLS and CDR2 YYNGEE. V was shortened by 3 bases and J by 8 bases, with 17 bases between the two germline ends. CDR3 length: 14 residues. This clonotype was detected only a few times. The antigen is not known. The sequence was collected from an adult woman who had mild COVID-19 (a few samples of this study predate the infection). Cell type and time point are not known. The V call is TRBV9, the J call TRBJ1-1; a weak D match, TRBD1 (5 bases). Sequencing was performed on PBMCs or a T cell subset sorted from them (not recorded which). The CDR3 protein is CASSATPQVIEAFF. CDR3 nucleotides: TGTGCCAGCAGCGCTACACCACAGGTAATAGAAGCTTTCTTT.